The entry below describes one TCR beta chain. The CDR3 has 13 residues. Germline values: CDR1 LNHDA, CDR2 SQIVND (reference sequence). V lost 3 bases to trimming and J lost 10 bases, with 13 bases between them. These data come from a study of blood T cell repertoires in COVID-19. Overall study context: The United States, Italy and Spain supplied acute and convalescent COVID-19 samples.

Source study methods: Amplified reference gene primers provided the basis for estimating nucleated cell counts. This table comes from immunoSEQ multiplex PCR, and its TCRdb copy is limited to in-frame clones, with some not included. For V, J and clone size, that table is used; D and trimming come from the DNA. Of under 250,000 clones listed, 83% are singletons. V and J are TRBV19 and TRBJ2-1; tentatively, D is TRBD1 (5 bases). Sample: peripheral blood. This clonotype was sampled from a human donor in a cohort sampled during active COVID-19. CDR3 sequence (DNA): TGTGCCAGTAGTATTAATTGGGGCTACGAGCAGTTCTTC. This translates into CASSINWGYEQFF.